A single sample gave rise to the 17 T cell receptor beta chains below, sequenced in a study of blood T cell repertoires in COVID-19. TCRdb's copy holds only in-frame clones and misses some; the assay was immunoSEQ multiplex PCR. The sample lists under 350,000 clones; around 86% were seen once. Sequences were obtained from PBMCs or T cells enriched from blood (not recorded which). These receptors originate from a woman between 40 and 50 years old with acute COVID-19.

The genes are TRBV6-2 or TRBV6-3 and TRBJ1-2; 7 bases line up with TRBD1. The trim removed 5 bases at V and 9 bases at J, leaving 6 bases unmatched. This CDR3 region has 12 residues. Per germline, CDR1 MNHEY and CDR2 SVGEGT. In nucleotides, the CDR3 is TGTGCCAGCAGTGGACAGGTGGTGAGCTACACCTTC. Encoded protein: CASSGQVVSYTF.

J is TRBJ1-4 and V is TRBV29-1, with unresolved D. Germline CDR1 and CDR2: SQVTM and ANQGSEA. The germline V and J ends were trimmed by 7 bases and 2 bases, with 20 bases remaining between them. The CDR3 sequence is 16 residues long. CDR3 region: CSGGAQVLSTNEKLFF. The CDR3 bases are TGCAGCGGCGGAGCGCAAGTACTATCGACTAATGAAAAACTGTTTTTT.

V gene TRBV15 combines with J gene TRBJ1-2; D gene ambiguous. From germline, CDR1 is LNHNV and CDR2 YYDKDF (reference sequence). Deletions cut 1 base from V and 4 bases from J, with 25 bases between. The CDR3 totals 19 residues. This CDR3 reads CATSRGGLGFTQVPYGYTF. The DNA for the CDR3 is TGTGCCACCAGCAGAGGAGGGTTGGGGTTTACCCAGGTCCCCTATGGCTACACCTTC.

The V call is TRBV2, the J call TRBJ2-5; a weak D match, TRBD1 (5 bases). This CDR3 comprises 14 residues. The germline V gene encodes CDR1 SNHLY and CDR2 FYNNEI. V lost 7 bases and J 2 bases, leaving 14 bases between the germline ends. CDR3 in amino acids: CASNPQGRQETQYF. The CDR3 nucleotides read TGTGCCAGCAACCCTCAGGGAAGACAAGAGACCCAGTACTTC.

This chain connects TRBV2 to TRBJ2-7; 9 positions match TRBD2. J lost 4 bases, V lost 3 bases, and 4 bases had no gene match. Germline-derived CDR1 and CDR2 are SNHLY and FYNNEI. This CDR3 has 14 residues. The CDR3 nucleotides are TGTGCCAGCAGTGAGCGGGGGGGCCGGTACGAGCAGTACTTC. Protein sequence: CASSERGGRYEQYF.

This rearrangement joins TRBV27 to TRBJ1-5; D perhaps matches TRBD1 (6 bases). V lost 5 bases, J lost 0 bases, and 23 bases lay in between. The germline gives CDR1 MNHEY, CDR2 SMNVEV (reference sequence). This CDR3 has 19 amino acids. CDR3: CASSPVPKTGRGSNQPQHF. The CDR3 DNA is TGTGCCAGCAGTCCGGTACCAAAGACAGGTCGCGGTAGCAATCAGCCCCAGCATTTT.

The V and J genes are TRBV14 and TRBJ2-1; TRBD2 aligns across 10 bases. Germline values: CDR1 SGHDN, CDR2 FVKESK. This CDR3 is built from 15 residues. Losses at the gene ends were 4 bases for V and 7 bases for J; bases not matched to a gene: 7. As DNA, the CDR3 is TGTGCCAGCAGCCGAGCGGGAGGGCCTGGTAATGAGCAGTTCTTC. This gives the protein CASSRAGGPGNEQFF.

This clone has only a few counts. The chain recombines TRBV28 with TRBJ2-7, with 11 bases aligning to TRBD2. CDR3 length equals 16 residues. Germline CDR1 is MDHEN and CDR2 is SYDVKM. J lost 4 bases, V lost 6 bases, and 11 bases had no gene match. The CDR3 DNA reads as TGTGCCAGCAGGATTAGCGGGAGGGCCGTACGTTACGAGCAGTACTTC. This encodes CASRISGRAVRYEQYF.

This chain links TRBV27 with TRBJ1-2; perhaps TRBD1 as D (6 bases). CDR3 size: 19 residues. The germline V gene encodes CDR1 MNHEY and CDR2 SMNVEV (reference sequence). V lost 6 bases and J lost 4, with 30 bases in between. CDR3: CASRSPRGTFCVRPYGYTF. DNA of the CDR3: TGTGCCAGCAGATCCCCTAGGGGGACATTCTGCGTACGTCCCTATGGCTACACCTTC.

As for this clone: Other nucleotide sequences from this sample produce the same CDR3. V and J are TRBV6-5 and TRBJ2-3, with D unresolved. Trimming shortened V by 2 bases and J by 0 bases, and 6 bases separated the two germline ends. In germline, CDR1 is MNHEY, CDR2 SVGAGI. CDR3 length equals 14 residues. The CDR3 sequence is CASSYGGSTDTQYF. CDR3 bases: TGTGCCAGCAGTTACGGTGGCAGCACAGATACGCAGTATTTT.

J is TRBJ2-2 and V is TRBV7-6; D not certain. The CDR3 is 13 amino acids. Trimming left V 7 bases short and J 1 base short, with 7 bases between. Germline CDR1 SGHVS, CDR2 FNYEAQ. CDR3 sequence: CASKERNTGELFF. CDR3 DNA: TGTGCCAGCAAGGAGAGGAACACCGGGGAGCTGTTTTTT.

This clone appeared a few times. The chain uses TRBV11-2 and TRBJ1-5; D remains unclear. CDR1 is SGHAT, CDR2 FQNNGV, per germline. CDR3 length equals 13 residues. V gave up 1 base and J gave up 5 bases, with 6 bases separating them. The CDR3 coding sequence is TGTGCCAGCAGCTTAGCCCTCTATCAGCCCCAGCATTTT. Its translation is CASSLALYQPQHF.

The gene calls are TRBV5-6 and TRBJ2-5; TRBD1 agrees at 10 bases. The germline gives CDR1 SGHDT, CDR2 YYEEEE. The CDR3 totals 15 residues. Trimming cost V 1 base and J 7 bases; bases outside gene matches: 7. In nucleotides, the CDR3 is TGTGCCAGCAGCTTGTATTCGGGACAGGGGACGACCCAGTACTTC. Protein product: CASSLYSGQGTTQYF.

The CDR3: CSASRGQGRSYEQYF. Written as DNA, the CDR3 is TGCAGTGCTAGTCGTGGACAGGGAAGATCCTACGAGCAGTACTTC. The chain is built from TRBV20-1 and TRBJ2-7, with 8 bases aligning to TRBD1. From germline, CDR1 is DFQATT and CDR2 SNEGSKA (reference sequence). V was pared by 3 bases and J by 1 base, with 8 bases of the junction left unmatched. The CDR3 is made up of 15 amino acids.

CDR3 DNA: TGTGCCAGCAGCTACGGGACTAGCGGGACCACAGATACGCAGTATTTT. It codes for CASSYGTSGTTDTQYF. The rearrangement links TRBV5-4 to TRBJ2-3, with TRBD2 identical over 13 bases. The CDR3 sequence is 16 residues long. Per the germline V gene, CDR1 is SGHNT and CDR2 is YYREEE (reference sequence). V shed 3 bases and J 2 bases; nucleotides not matched to a gene: 3.

The chain employs TRBV24-1 and TRBJ1-2, with 9 bases lining up with TRBD1. V was clipped by 4 bases and J by 3 bases; unmatched bases: 5. The CDR3 runs 15 residues. Per germline, CDR1 KGHDR and CDR2 SFDVKD. The CDR3 DNA follows: TGTGCCACCAGTGACGGGACAGGGAGGCACTATGGCTACACCTTC. This encodes CATSDGTGRHYGYTF.

The J gene is TRBJ1-1, the V gene TRBV5-6, with 9 bases aligning to TRBD1. Losses at the gene ends were 4 bases for V and 9 bases for J; bases not matched to a gene: 7. From germline, CDR1 is SGHDT and CDR2 YYEEEE. CDR3 length: 13 amino acids. The CDR3 is CASSKPTGGKAFF. DNA for the CDR3: TGTGCCAGCAGCAAGCCGACAGGGGGTAAAGCTTTCTTT. Filled out from reference TRBV5-6 and TRBJ1-1, the complete variable domain reads DAGVTQSPTHLIKTRGQQVTLRCSPKSGHDTVSWYQQALGQGPQFIFQYYEEEERQRGNFPDRFSGHQFPNYSSELNVNALLLGDSALYLCASSKPTGGKAFFGQGTRLTVV.